The 4 T cell receptor beta chains in this list originate from one sample, sequenced in a study of identifying expanded T cells in peripheral blood. TCRdb keeps only in-frame clones here, not all; method: immunoSEQ multiplex PCR. In the table there are 84,000 or so clones, about nine tenths of which are singletons. Sequencing input: blood. The receptors come from a person aged 18 to 70 in good health.

DNA for the CDR3: TGTGCCACCAGCAGAGATCCCCGGACAGGAGGACCTTTTAGCAATCAGCCCCAGCATTTT. Protein: CATSRDPRTGGPFSNQPQHF. The chain carries TRBV15 and TRBJ1-5; TRBD1 matches at 7 bases. Germline lookup yields CDR1 LNHNV and CDR2 YYDKDF (reference sequence). The CDR3 covers 20 residues. The J segment lost 0 bases and the V segment lost 0 bases, leaving 14 bases of the junction unmatched.

V is TRBV6-5 and J is TRBJ2-3; a possible D gene is TRBD2 (6 bases). The CDR3 is 16 residues long. The V end was cut by 4 bases, the J end by 0 bases, with 14 bases between. Per germline, CDR1 MNHEY and CDR2 SVGAGI. CDR3 coding DNA: TGTGCCAGCAGTTTAAAACTAGCCGCTAGCACAGATACGCAGTATTTT. Amino acid sequence: CASSLKLAASTDTQYF.

The chain recombines TRBV6-6 with TRBJ2-3; 8 bases align to TRBD2. Germline V lookup: CDR1 MNHNY, CDR2 SVGAGI (reference sequence). There are 15 residues in the CDR3. Trimming at V came to 2 bases and at J to 0 bases, leaving 1 base not matched to a gene. CDR3 in amino acids: CASSYLAGSTDTQYF. CDR3 nucleotides: TGTGCCAGCAGTTACCTAGCGGGTAGCACAGATACGCAGTATTTT.

The chain employs TRBV27 and TRBJ1-1; 7 nucleotides line up with TRBD1. With 9 bases clipped from V and 4 bases from J, the junction kept 8 bases outside the gene matches. The germline CDR1 and CDR2 sequences are MNHEY and SMNVEV (reference sequence). This CDR3 has 13 residues. The CDR3 here is CASKQGVSTEAFF. DNA of the CDR3: TGTGCCAGTAAGCAGGGGGTTAGCACTGAAGCTTTCTTT.